The next 31 T cell receptor beta chains were all read from a single sample in a study of cytomegalovirus exposure and HLA in healthy donors. 13 Jbeta primers and 60 Vbeta primers were used for the PCR. The assay was immunoSEQ multiplex PCR, and TCRdb's table has in-frame clones only and misses some. The sample includes 90,000 or so clones, about 73% of them seen just once. Sequenced material: PBMCs. The receptors here all came from a woman between 50 and 59 years old in good health and CMV-seropositive.

The gene calls are TRBV6-6 and TRBJ1-5; D ambiguous. The CDR3 is 13 amino acids. Trimming removed 5 bases from V and 0 bases from J, with 5 bases in between. Germline CDR1 reads MNHNY; CDR2 reads SVGAGI (reference sequence). The CDR3 reads CASSRYSNQPQHF. In DNA form, the CDR3 reads TGTGCCAGCAGTCGTTATAGCAATCAGCCCCAGCATTTT.

The V and J genes are TRBV6-1 and TRBJ1-1; D possibly corresponds to TRBD1 (5 bases). Germline lookup yields CDR1 MNHNS and CDR2 SASEGT. Trimming shortened V by 8 bases and J by 3 bases, and 10 bases separated the two germline ends. This CDR3 spans 12 amino acids. CDR3 amino acids: CASGAEYTEAFF. CDR3 sequence (DNA): TGTGCCAGCGGGGCCGAATACACTGAAGCTTTCTTT.

The chain recombines TRBV10-2 with TRBJ1-2; unclear D gene. Germline CDR1 and CDR2: WSHSY and SAAADI. Trimming took off 10 bases at V and 6 bases at J, with 18 bases between the two ends. The length of the CDR3 is 13 residues. CDR3 in amino acids: CATTGIDWNGYTF. In DNA, the CDR3 is TGCGCCACCACCGGCATCGACTGGAATGGCTACACCTTC.

The chain couples TRBV6-1 to TRBJ1-2, with 9 bases fitting TRBD1. Germline V gives CDR1 MNHNS, CDR2 SASEGT. The length of the CDR3 is 15 residues. The junction had 7 bases not matched to a gene; V was cut back by 4 bases and J by 4 bases. CDR3 nucleotides: TGTGCCAGCAGTGCGGGACAGGGAGGAGGCTATGGCTACACCTTC. Its protein is CASSAGQGGGYGYTF.

The CDR3 nucleotides read TGTGCCAGCATCCTTGGCGGGAGGGCCTTAGATACGCAGTATTTT. It yields the protein CASILGGRALDTQYF. This rearrangement joins TRBV7-9 to TRBJ2-3; 9 bases match TRBD2. The CDR3 runs to 15 residues. V trimming: 7 bases; J trimming: 5 bases; junction bases outside the gene matches: 10. CDR1 and CDR2 (germline): SEHNR, FQNEAQ (reference sequence).

V and J are TRBV27 and TRBJ2-7; D is possibly TRBD2 (5 bases). Germline V gives CDR1 MNHEY, CDR2 SMNVEV (reference sequence). Trimming removed 7 bases at V and 4 bases at J, with 14 bases between. The CDR3 spans 13 residues. The CDR3 sequence: CASTPPRLYEQYF. Here the CDR3 DNA reads TGTGCCAGCACCCCACCTAGACTATACGAGCAGTACTTC.

The chain couples TRBV5-1 to TRBJ1-2; tentatively, D is TRBD1 (6 bases). Trimming left V 0 bases short and J 8 bases short, with 11 bases between. CDR3 length: 13 residues. Germline V gene data show CDR1 as SGHRS and CDR2 as YFSETQ. The CDR3 protein is CASSLAGADGYTF. The CDR3, as DNA: TGCGCCAGCAGCTTGGCAGGGGCGGACGGCTACACCTTC.

The chain carries TRBV19 and TRBJ2-5; D not resolved. Trimming left V 3 bases short and J 5 bases short, with 10 bases between. The germline gives CDR1 LNHDA, CDR2 SQIVND (reference sequence). This CDR3 has 13 amino acids. CDR3 in amino acids: CASSIGRYETQYF. The CDR3 DNA sequence: TGTGCCAGTAGTATTGGTCGGTATGAGACCCAGTACTTC.

The CDR3 nucleotides are TGTGCCAGCAGCCGCGACAGGGTGGGGCAGTACTTC. Translated: CASSRDRVGQYF. This chain uses TRBV14 with TRBJ2-7, with TRBD1 matching over 7 bases. From germline, CDR1 is SGHDN and CDR2 FVKESK. The CDR3 totals 12 residues. The V gene end was trimmed by 4 bases and the J gene end by 9 bases; junction bases not matched to a gene: 6.

The chain links TRBV18 to TRBJ2-5; 12 nucleotides agree with TRBD1. CDR1 is KGHSH, CDR2 LQKENI, per germline. This CDR3 has 14 residues. The trim removed 8 bases at V and 5 bases at J, leaving 6 bases unmatched. CDR3 DNA: TGTGCCAGCGAGGGGACAGGGGGCCTGGAGACCCAGTACTTC. It codes for CASEGTGGLETQYF.

The rearrangement uses TRBV5-4 and TRBJ2-2, with 9 nucleotides matching TRBD2. CDR1 is SGHNT and CDR2 is YYREEE in the germline V gene (reference sequence). The CDR3 runs to 18 residues. V trimming: 4 bases; J trimming: 6 bases; junction bases outside the gene matches: 16. DNA of the CDR3: TGTGCCAGCAGCCAAGAAATAGTAATAGCGGGAGAGGCCGGGGAGCTGTTTTTT. This codes for CASSQEIVIAGEAGELFF.

J is TRBJ1-2 and V is TRBV5-4; TRBD1 agrees at 9 bases. The V gene end was trimmed by 4 bases and the J gene end by 3 bases; junction bases not matched to a gene: 13. The CDR3 spans 17 residues. Looked up from germline, CDR1 is SGHNT and CDR2 is YYREEE (reference sequence). The CDR3 loop is CASSPILTGGRDYGYTF. The CDR3 DNA is TGTGCCAGCAGCCCGATACTTACAGGGGGCCGGGACTATGGCTACACCTTC.

The V gene is TRBV6-4, the J gene TRBJ2-2; 10 bases match TRBD2. CDR3 size: 16 residues. Unmatched junction bases numbered 6, after V lost 6 bases and J lost 2 bases. Per the germline V gene, CDR1 is MRHNA and CDR2 is SNTAGT. CDR3 sequence: CASSLLAGSNTGELFF. CDR3 DNA: TGTGCCAGCAGCTTACTAGCGGGAAGTAACACCGGGGAGCTGTTTTTT.

V is TRBV5-1 and J is TRBJ1-6; 10 bases agree with TRBD1. This CDR3 is built from 15 residues. J lost 7 bases, V lost 1 base, and 2 bases had no gene match. Per germline, CDR1 SGHRS and CDR2 YFSETQ. The CDR3 is CASSLLGQGNSPLHF. In nucleotides, the CDR3 is TGCGCCAGCAGCTTGTTGGGACAGGGGAATTCACCCCTCCACTTT.

This clone has only a few counts. This chain's CDR3 is CASSVVTGGWSEAFF. DNA for the CDR3: TGTGCCAGCAGCGTAGTTACAGGGGGCTGGTCTGAAGCTTTCTTT. The chain carries TRBV9 and TRBJ1-1; 9 bases map to TRBD1. J gave up 6 bases and V 0 bases, and 6 bases lay outside the gene matches. The CDR3 runs to 15 residues. Germline assignment: CDR1 SGDLS and CDR2 YYNGEE.

The gene calls are TRBV6-1 and TRBJ1-4; 11 bases agree with TRBD1. This CDR3 is 14 amino acids long. After removal of 6 bases from V and 10 bases from J, the junction contained 7 bases not matched to a gene. Germline V CDR1 and CDR2: MNHNS, SASEGT. CDR3 nucleotide sequence: TGTGCCAGCAGGGTAGGACAGGGGGCGGGAAAACTGTTTTTT. Protein sequence: CASRVGQGAGKLFF.

CDR3 nucleotides: TGCAGCGTTGCCCCGAGCGCGACTAGCGGGAGCTACGAGCAGTACTTC. Its protein is CSVAPSATSGSYEQYF. The chain recombines TRBV29-1 with TRBJ2-5; TRBD2 matches at 12 bases. The J call may not be correct, given that the DNA end is closer to TRBJ2-7. The CDR3 covers 16 residues. From germline, CDR1 is SQVTM and CDR2 ANQGSEA.

A few counts support this clone. This sequence joins TRBV5-6 and TRBJ1-1; D is perhaps TRBD1 (6 bases). CDR1 SGHDT and CDR2 YYEEEE come from the germline V gene. V was pared by 2 bases and J by 4 bases, with 12 bases between. The CDR3 sequence is 14 residues long. CDR3 protein: CASSFTGSSTEAFF. The CDR3 DNA sequence: TGTGCCAGCAGCTTTACAGGGAGTAGCACTGAAGCTTTCTTT.

The V and J genes are TRBV10-3 and TRBJ2-7, with 8 bases that match TRBD2. Germline lookup yields CDR1 ENHRY and CDR2 SYGVKD. CDR3 size: 12 residues. CDR3 residues: CASRGGTGEQYF. The DNA for the CDR3 is TGTGCGTCTCGGGGGGGGACGGGCGAGCAGTACTTC.

The genes are TRBV4-1 and TRBJ2-7; D uncertain. The germline V gene has CDR1 MGHRA and CDR2 YSYEKL. The CDR3 loop spans 15 amino acids. V was trimmed by 4 bases and J by 4 bases, leaving 17 bases between them. The CDR3 spells CASSPLIRVAYEQYF. The CDR3 coding sequence is TGCGCCAGCAGCCCCCTCATCCGGGTGGCATACGAGCAGTACTTC.

V gene TRBV29-1 combines with J gene TRBJ1-1, with TRBD1 as a possible D gene (5 bases). Trimming shortened V by 4 bases and J by 8 bases, and 5 bases separated the two germline ends. The germline gives CDR1 SQVTM, CDR2 ANQGSEA. CDR3 length equals 9 residues. CDR3 region: CSVGTEAFF. In nucleotides, the CDR3 is TGCAGCGTTGGGACAGAAGCTTTCTTT.

The chain is built from TRBV5-1 and TRBJ2-2; 12 positions match TRBD2. Germline V gene data show CDR1 as SGHRS and CDR2 as YFSETQ. The CDR3 length is 17 residues. J was trimmed by 4 bases and V by 1 base; bases with no gene match: 5. The CDR3 here is CASSLFLAGGSTGELFF. As DNA, the CDR3 is TGCGCCAGCAGCTTGTTCCTAGCGGGAGGGAGCACCGGGGAGCTGTTTTTT.

The V and J genes are TRBV2 and TRBJ2-7; 9 nucleotides match TRBD1. The germline gives CDR1 SNHLY, CDR2 FYNNEI. This CDR3 comprises 13 residues. Trimming cost V 11 bases and J 6 bases; bases outside gene matches: 11. The DNA for the CDR3 is TGTGCCGGCCAAAGGACAGGGGCAGGCGAGCAGTACTTC. Translated, it gives CAGQRTGAGEQYF.

This clone was seen only a few times. The chain is built from TRBV5-1 and TRBJ2-7; 8 bases line up with TRBD2. Trimming removed 0 bases from V and 7 bases from J; junction bases left unmatched: 6. CDR1 SGHRS and CDR2 YFSETQ come from the germline V gene. CDR3 length: 14 amino acids. In nucleotides, the CDR3 is TGCGCCAGCAGCTTGGTCCTAGCGGGTGGAGAGCAGTACTTC. Its translation is CASSLVLAGGEQYF.

This chain joins TRBV9 and TRBJ1-6, with a possible D match to TRBD1 (6 bases). The CDR3 is 14 amino acids. Per the germline V gene, CDR1 is SGDLS and CDR2 is YYNGEE. V shed 0 bases and J shed 9 bases, with 10 bases lying between them. DNA of the CDR3: TGTGCCAGCAGCGTAGGTCAGGGGCGTTCACCCCTCCACTTT. Residues: CASSVGQGRSPLHF.

The V call is TRBV4-1, the J call TRBJ2-7, with D perhaps TRBD1 (6 bases). CDR1 is MGHRA and CDR2 is YSYEKL in the germline V gene. Deletions cut 5 bases from V and 3 bases from J, with 14 bases between. The CDR3 has 14 residues. Here the CDR3 DNA reads TGCGCCAGCAGCTTGACAGGTCGTAGCTACGAGCAGTACTTC. It translates to CASSLTGRSYEQYF.

This clone was picked up one time. The chain has TRBV28 and TRBJ2-7, with a tentative D call TRBD2 (6 bases). Germline V gene sequence: CDR1 MDHEN, CDR2 SYDVKM. The V end was cut by 6 bases, the J end by 10 bases, with 22 bases between. CDR3 length: 14 residues. The CDR3 spells CASSPGLRNRSQYF. CDR3 coding DNA: TGTGCCAGCAGCCCGGGACTCAGGAATAGATCTCAGTACTTC.

This chain links TRBV19 with TRBJ2-7; 8 bases are shared with TRBD2. CDR1 and CDR2 from the germline V gene are LNHDA and SQIVND (reference sequence). There are 15 residues in the CDR3. Unmatched junction bases numbered 7, after V lost 3 bases and J lost 3 bases. This chain's CDR3 is CASSITSGPGYEQYF. The CDR3 DNA reads TGTGCCAGTAGTATTACTAGCGGACCCGGCTACGAGCAGTACTTC.

The chain carries TRBV5-1 and TRBJ2-4; 10 bases map to TRBD2. CDR1 SGHRS and CDR2 YFSETQ come from the germline V gene. The CDR3 is 18 residues long. With V trimmed by 0 bases and J by 0 bases, 6 bases remained unmatched. CDR3 region: CASSLETSGSLAKNIQYF. CDR3 nucleotide sequence: TGCGCCAGCAGCTTGGAGACTAGCGGGTCTCTAGCCAAAAACATTCAGTACTTC.

The chain links TRBV10-3 to TRBJ2-7; 7 bases match TRBD1. This CDR3 region has 14 residues. V lost 0 bases, J lost 3 bases, and 2 bases stayed unmatched. Germline CDR1 is ENHRY and CDR2 is SYGVKD. DNA for the CDR3: TGTGCCATCAGTGAGTCGTCAGGGGGCTACGAGCAGTACTTC. Amino acids: CAISESSGGYEQYF.

In regard to this clone: A junction end diverges from the germline sequence, so it may reflect a read error. The gene calls are TRBV19 and TRBJ2-4; 14 positions agree with TRBD2. This CDR3 spans 15 amino acids. Germline V gives CDR1 LNHDA, CDR2 SQIVND (reference sequence). The CDR3 DNA reads as TGTGCCAGTAGTAGGTCCCCCGGGACTAGCGGGAGTGGAAACTTC. It yields the protein CASSRSPGTSGSGNF. The full variable domain, in which reference TRBV19 and TRBJ2-4 provide the parts outside the CDR3, is DGGITQSPKYLFRKEGQNVTLSCEQNLNHDAMYWYRQDPGQGLRLIYYSQIVNDFQKGDIAEGYSVSREKKESFPLTVTSAQKNPTAFYLCASSRSPGTSGSGNFGAGTRLSVL.